Detailed here is one T cell receptor (beta chain). What it binds is unknown. Specified time point: pretreatment peripheral blood. Patients' urothelial carcinoma was locally advanced or metastatic. The CDR3 consists of 14 residues. Germline-derived CDR1 and CDR2 are GTSNPN and SVGIG (reference sequence). Unmatched junction bases numbered 5, after V lost 6 bases and J lost 0 bases. The sample originates from a study of PD-L1 blockade in urothelial cancer. Synthetic analogs of TCR templates were spiked into every PCR. Data came from immunoSEQ multiplex PCR; TCRdb stores just in-frame clones and leaves some out. The sample contains about 87,000 clones, about 83% of which appear only once. Study results and caveats: Clones that were tumor-associated expanded more in the blood of durable-benefit patients at 3 weeks.

This clonotype was obtained from a man aged 60 to 69 with urothelial cancer. Sequences were derived from PBMCs, sampled around atezolizumab (anti-PD-L1) treatment. The chain couples TRBV30 to TRBJ2-3; 8 bases fit TRBD1. The CDR3 sequence is CACTDRESTDTQYF. The CDR3 region has the DNA TGTGCCTGTACGGACAGGGAAAGCACAGATACGCAGTATTTT. Full variable domain (missing parts from reference TRBV30 and TRBJ2-3): SQTIHQWPATLVQPVGSPLSLECTVEGTSNPNLYWYRQAAGRGLQLLFYSVGIGQISSEVPQNLSASRPQDRQFILSSKKLLLSDSGFYLCACTDRESTDTQYFGPGTRLTVL.